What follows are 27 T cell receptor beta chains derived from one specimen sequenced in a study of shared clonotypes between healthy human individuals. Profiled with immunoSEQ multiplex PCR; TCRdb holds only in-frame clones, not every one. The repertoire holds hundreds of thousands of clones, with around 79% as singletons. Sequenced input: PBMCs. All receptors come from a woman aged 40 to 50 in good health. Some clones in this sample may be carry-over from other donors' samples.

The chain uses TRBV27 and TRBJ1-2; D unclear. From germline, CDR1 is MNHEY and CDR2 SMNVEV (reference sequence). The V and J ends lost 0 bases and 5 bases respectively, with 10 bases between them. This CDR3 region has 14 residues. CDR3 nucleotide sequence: TGTGCCAGCAGTTTATCACGGAATTTTTATGGCTACACCTTC. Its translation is CASSLSRNFYGYTF.

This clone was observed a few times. CDR3 protein: CASNSGWNTEAFF. CDR3 DNA: TGCGCCAGCAATTCAGGCTGGAACACTGAAGCTTTCTTT. This chain joins TRBV5-1 and TRBJ1-1, with D unclear. The CDR3 contains 13 residues. V was cut by 6 bases and J by 1 base, with 10 bases left in between. In germline, CDR1 is SGHRS, CDR2 YFSETQ. Combining the CDR3 with reference TRBV5-1 and TRBJ1-1 gives the whole variable domain KAGVTQTPRYLIKTRGQQVTLSCSPISGHRSVSWYQQTPGQGLQFLFEYFSETQRNKGNFPGRFSGRQFSNSRSEMNVSTLELGDSALYLCASNSGWNTEAFFGQGTRLTVV.

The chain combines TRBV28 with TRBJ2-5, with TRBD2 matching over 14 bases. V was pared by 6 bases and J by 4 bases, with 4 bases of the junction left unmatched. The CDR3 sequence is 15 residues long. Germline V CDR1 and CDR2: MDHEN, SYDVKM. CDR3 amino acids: CASSLGLAGGETQYF. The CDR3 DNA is TGTGCCAGCAGCCTCGGACTAGCGGGAGGAGAGACCCAGTACTTC.

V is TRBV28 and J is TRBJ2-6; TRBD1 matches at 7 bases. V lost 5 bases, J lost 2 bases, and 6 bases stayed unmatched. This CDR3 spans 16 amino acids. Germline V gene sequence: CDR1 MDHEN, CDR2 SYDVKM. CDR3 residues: CASSPGTVAGANVLTF. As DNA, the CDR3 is TGTGCCAGCAGTCCCGGGACAGTGGCTGGGGCCAACGTCCTGACTTTC.

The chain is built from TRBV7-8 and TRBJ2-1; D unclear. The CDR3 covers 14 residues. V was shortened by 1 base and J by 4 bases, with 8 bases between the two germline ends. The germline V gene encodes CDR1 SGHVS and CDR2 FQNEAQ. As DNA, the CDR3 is TGTGCCAGCAGCTTAGGACGTGGATACAATGAGCAGTTCTTC. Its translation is CASSLGRGYNEQFF. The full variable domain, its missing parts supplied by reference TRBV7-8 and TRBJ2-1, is GAGVSQSPRYKVAKRGQDVALRCDPISGHVSLFWYQQALGQGPEFLTYFQNEAQLDKSGLPSDRFFAERPEGSVSTLKIQRTQQEDSAVYLCASSLGRGYNEQFFGPGTRLTVL.

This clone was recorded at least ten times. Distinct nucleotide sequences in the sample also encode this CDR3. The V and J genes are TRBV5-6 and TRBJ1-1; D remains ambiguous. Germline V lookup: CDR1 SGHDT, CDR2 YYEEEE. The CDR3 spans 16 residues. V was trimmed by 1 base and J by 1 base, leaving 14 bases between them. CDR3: CASSLSTSRWNTEAFF. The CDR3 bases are TGTGCCAGCAGCTTGTCGACAAGCCGGTGGAACACTGAAGCTTTCTTT.

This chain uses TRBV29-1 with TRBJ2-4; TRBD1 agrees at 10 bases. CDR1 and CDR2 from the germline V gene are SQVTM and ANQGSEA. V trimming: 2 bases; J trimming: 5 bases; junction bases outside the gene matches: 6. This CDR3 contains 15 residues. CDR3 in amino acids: CSVEWDRGLENIQYF. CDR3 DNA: TGCAGCGTTGAATGGGACAGGGGCCTCGAAAACATTCAGTACTTC.

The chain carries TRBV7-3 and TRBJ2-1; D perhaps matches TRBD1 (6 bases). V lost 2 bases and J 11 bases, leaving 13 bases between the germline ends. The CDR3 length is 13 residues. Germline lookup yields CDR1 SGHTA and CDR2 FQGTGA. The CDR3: CASSLPGAVQQFF. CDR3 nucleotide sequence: TGTGCCAGCAGCTTACCAGGGGCCGTGCAGCAGTTCTTC.

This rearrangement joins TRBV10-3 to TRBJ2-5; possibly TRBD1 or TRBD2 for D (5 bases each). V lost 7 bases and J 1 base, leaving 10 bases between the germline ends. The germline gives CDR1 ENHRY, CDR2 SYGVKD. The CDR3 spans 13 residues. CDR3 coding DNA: TGTGCCATCACCACCGGGACCCAAGAGACCCAGTACTTC. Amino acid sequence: CAITTGTQETQYF.

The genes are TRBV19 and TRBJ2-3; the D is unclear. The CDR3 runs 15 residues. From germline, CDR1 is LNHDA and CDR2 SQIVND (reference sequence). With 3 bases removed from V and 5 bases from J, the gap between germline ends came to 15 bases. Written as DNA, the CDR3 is TGTGCCAGTAGTATTGGCAGACCCCCGGGAGATACGCAGTATTTT. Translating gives CASSIGRPPGDTQYF.

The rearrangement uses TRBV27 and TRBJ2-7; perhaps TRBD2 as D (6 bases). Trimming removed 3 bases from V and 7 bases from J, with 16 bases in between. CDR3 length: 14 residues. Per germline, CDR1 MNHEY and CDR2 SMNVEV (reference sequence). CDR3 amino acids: CASSFQALRGEQYF. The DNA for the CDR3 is TGTGCCAGCAGTTTTCAGGCCCTCCGGGGGGAGCAGTACTTC.

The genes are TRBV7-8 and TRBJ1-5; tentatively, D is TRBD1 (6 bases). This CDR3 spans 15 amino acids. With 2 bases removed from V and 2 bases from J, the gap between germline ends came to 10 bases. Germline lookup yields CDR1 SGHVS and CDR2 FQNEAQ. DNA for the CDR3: TGTGCCAGCAGCTTACGCCGGACAGGCAATCAGCCCCAGCATTTT. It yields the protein CASSLRRTGNQPQHF.

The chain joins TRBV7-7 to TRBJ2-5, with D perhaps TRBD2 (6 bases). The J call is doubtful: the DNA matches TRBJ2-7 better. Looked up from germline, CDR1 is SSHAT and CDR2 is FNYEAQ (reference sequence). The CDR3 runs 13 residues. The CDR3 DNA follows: TGTGCCAGCAGCTTGACTAGGGACTACGAGCAGTACTTC. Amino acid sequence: CASSLTRDYEQYF.

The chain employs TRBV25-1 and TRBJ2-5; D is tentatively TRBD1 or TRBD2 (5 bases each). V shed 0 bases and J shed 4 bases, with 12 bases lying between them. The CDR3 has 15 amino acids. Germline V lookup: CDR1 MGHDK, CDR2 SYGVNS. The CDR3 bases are TGTGCCAGCAGTGAATATGGGGGTAAGGGAGAGACCCAGTACTTC. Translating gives CASSEYGGKGETQYF.

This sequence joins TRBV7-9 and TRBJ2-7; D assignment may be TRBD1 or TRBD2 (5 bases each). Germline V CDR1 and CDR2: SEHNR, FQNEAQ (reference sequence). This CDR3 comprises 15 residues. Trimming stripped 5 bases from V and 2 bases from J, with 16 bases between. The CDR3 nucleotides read TGTGCCAGCAGCACGACGTGGGACGGCCCCTACGAGCAGTACTTC. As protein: CASSTTWDGPYEQYF. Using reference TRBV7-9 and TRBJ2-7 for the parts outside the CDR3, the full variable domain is DTGVSQNPRHKITKRGQNVTFRCDPISEHNRLYWYRQTLGQGPEFLTYFQNEAQLEKSRLLSDRFSAERPKGSFSTLEIQRTEQGDSAMYLCASSTTWDGPYEQYFGPGTRLTVT.

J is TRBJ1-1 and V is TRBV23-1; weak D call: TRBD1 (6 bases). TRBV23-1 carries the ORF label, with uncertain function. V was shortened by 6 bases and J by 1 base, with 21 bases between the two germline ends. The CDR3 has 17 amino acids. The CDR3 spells CASSRRTAKIGNTEAFF. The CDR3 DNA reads TGCGCCAGCAGCCGAAGGACAGCCAAGATCGGGAACACTGAAGCTTTCTTT.

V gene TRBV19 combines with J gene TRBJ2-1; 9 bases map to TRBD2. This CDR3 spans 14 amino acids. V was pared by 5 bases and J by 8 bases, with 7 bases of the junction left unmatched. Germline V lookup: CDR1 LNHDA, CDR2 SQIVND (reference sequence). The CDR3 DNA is TGTGCCAGTAGTTGGGTAGCGGGGGTGTATGAGCAGTTCTTC. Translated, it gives CASSWVAGVYEQFF.

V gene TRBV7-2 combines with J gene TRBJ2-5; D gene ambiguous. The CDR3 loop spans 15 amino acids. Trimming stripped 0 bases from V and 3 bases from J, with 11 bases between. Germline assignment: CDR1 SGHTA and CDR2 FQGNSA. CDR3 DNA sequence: TGTGCCAGCAGCTTAGCCGGAACTCCTGAAGAGACCCAGTACTTC. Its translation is CASSLAGTPEETQYF.

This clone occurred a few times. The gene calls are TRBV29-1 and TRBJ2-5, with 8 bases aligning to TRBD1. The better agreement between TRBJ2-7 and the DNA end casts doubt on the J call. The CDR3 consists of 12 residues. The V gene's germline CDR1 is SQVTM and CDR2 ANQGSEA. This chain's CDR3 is CSIDDRGDEQYF. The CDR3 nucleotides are TGCAGCATCGACGACAGGGGCGACGAGCAGTACTTC.

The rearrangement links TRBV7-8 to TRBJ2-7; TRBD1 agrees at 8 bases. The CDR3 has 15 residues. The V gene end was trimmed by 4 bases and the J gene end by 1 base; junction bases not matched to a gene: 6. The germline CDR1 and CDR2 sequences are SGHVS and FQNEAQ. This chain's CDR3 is CASSSLRGQSYEQYF. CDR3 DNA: TGTGCCAGCAGCTCCCTCAGGGGGCAGTCCTACGAGCAGTACTTC.

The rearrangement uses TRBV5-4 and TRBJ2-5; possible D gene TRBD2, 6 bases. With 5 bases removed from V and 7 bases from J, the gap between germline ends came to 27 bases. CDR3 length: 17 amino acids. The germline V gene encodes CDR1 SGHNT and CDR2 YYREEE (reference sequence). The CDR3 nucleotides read TGTGCCAGCAGTTCAGGGAACCGGGACTCGGGTGCAGGGACCCAGTACTTC. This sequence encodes CASSSGNRDSGAGTQYF. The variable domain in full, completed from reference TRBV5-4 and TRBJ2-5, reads ETGVTQSPTHLIKTRGQQVTLRCSSQSGHNTVSWYQQALGQGPQFIFQYYREEENGRGNFPPRFSGLQFPNYSSELNVNALELDDSALYLCASSSGNRDSGAGTQYFGPGTRLLVL.

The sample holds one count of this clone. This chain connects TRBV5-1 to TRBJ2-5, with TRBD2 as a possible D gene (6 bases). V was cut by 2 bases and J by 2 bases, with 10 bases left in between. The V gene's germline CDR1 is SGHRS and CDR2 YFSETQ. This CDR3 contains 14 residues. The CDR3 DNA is TGCGCCAGCAGCTTCGGACGGGGGCAAGAGACCCAGTACTTC. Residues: CASSFGRGQETQYF.

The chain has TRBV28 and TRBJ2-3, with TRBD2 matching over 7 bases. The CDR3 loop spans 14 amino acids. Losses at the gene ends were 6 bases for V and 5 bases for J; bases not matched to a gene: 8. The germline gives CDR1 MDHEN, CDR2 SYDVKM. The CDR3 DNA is TGTGCCAGCAGACCCTCCTTAGCGGGAGATACGCAGTATTTT. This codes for CASRPSLAGDTQYF.

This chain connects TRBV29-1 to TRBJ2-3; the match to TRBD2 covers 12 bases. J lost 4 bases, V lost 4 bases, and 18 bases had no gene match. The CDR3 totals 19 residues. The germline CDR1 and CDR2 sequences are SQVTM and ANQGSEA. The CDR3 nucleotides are TGCAGCGTTGTCGGGGGGCCGGCTAGCGGGAGGGCCAACGCAGATACGCAGTATTTT. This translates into CSVVGGPASGRANADTQYF.

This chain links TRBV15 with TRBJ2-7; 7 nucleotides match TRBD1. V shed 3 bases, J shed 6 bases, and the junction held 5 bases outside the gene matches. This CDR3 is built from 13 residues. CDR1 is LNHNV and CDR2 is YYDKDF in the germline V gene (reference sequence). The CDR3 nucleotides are TGTGCCACCAGCAGGGACAGGATTGGCGAGCAGTACTTC. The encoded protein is CATSRDRIGEQYF.

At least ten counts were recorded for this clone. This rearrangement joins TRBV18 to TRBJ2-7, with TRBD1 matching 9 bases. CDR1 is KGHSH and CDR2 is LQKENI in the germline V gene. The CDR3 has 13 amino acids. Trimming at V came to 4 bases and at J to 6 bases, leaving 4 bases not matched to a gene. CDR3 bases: TGTGCCAGCTCACGGGACAGGGAAAGCGAGCAGTACTTC. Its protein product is CASSRDRESEQYF.

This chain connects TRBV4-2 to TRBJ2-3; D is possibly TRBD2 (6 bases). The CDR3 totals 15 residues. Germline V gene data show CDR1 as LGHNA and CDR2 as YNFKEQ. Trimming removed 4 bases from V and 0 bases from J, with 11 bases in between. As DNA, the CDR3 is TGTGCCAGCAGCCGCGACGGGACTAGCACAGATACGCAGTATTTT. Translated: CASSRDGTSTDTQYF.